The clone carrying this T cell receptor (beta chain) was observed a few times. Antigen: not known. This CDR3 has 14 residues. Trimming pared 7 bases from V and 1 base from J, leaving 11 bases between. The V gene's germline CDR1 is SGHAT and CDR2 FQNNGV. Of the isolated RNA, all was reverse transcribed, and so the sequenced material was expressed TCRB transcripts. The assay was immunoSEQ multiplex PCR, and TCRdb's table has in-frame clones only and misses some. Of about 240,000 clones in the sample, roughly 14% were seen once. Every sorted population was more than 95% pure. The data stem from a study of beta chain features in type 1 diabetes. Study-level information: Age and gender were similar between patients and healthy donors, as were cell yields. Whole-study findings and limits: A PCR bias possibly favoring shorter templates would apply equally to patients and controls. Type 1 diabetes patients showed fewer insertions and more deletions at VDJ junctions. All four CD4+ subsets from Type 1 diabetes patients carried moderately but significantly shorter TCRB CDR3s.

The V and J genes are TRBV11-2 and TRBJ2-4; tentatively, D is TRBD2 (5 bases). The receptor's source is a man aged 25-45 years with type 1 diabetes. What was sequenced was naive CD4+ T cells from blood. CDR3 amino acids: CASKGGEAKNIQYF. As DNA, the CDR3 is TGTGCCAGCAAAGGTGGGGAGGCCAAAAACATTCAGTACTTC.